The clone carrying this TCR beta chain was counted a single time. Its cognate antigen is unknown. Healthy donors had no documented immune events, such as infections, while sampled. Libraries were prepared by immunoSEQ multiplex PCR; TCRdb keeps only in-frame clonotypes and omits some of them. This table has about 130,000 clones, roughly 90% appearing once. V shed 5 bases, J shed 0 bases, and the junction held 5 bases outside the gene matches. Germline loops: CDR1 SGHAT, CDR2 FQNNGV. CDR3 size: 15 residues. These data originate in a study of identifying expanded T cells in peripheral blood. Study-level results: Approximately 1.1 clones differed between technical replicates, versus around 15 and 19 over time. Clone count variance between approximately two-week samples rose with total template count.

The material sequenced was blood. J is TRBJ2-7 and V is TRBV11-2; 9 bases agree with TRBD2. This receptor was obtained from a person aged 18 to 75 in good health. The CDR3 nucleotides are TGTGCCAGCAGCGCCAAGACTAGCGGCTCCTACGAGCAGTACTTC. Residues: CASSAKTSGSYEQYF. Combining the CDR3 with reference TRBV11-2 and TRBJ2-7 gives the whole variable domain EAGVAQSPRYKIIEKRQSVAFWCNPISGHATLYWYQQILGQGPKLLIQFQNNGVVDDSQLPKDRFSAERLKGVDSTLKIQPAKLEDSAVYLCASSAKTSGSYEQYFGPGTRLTVT.